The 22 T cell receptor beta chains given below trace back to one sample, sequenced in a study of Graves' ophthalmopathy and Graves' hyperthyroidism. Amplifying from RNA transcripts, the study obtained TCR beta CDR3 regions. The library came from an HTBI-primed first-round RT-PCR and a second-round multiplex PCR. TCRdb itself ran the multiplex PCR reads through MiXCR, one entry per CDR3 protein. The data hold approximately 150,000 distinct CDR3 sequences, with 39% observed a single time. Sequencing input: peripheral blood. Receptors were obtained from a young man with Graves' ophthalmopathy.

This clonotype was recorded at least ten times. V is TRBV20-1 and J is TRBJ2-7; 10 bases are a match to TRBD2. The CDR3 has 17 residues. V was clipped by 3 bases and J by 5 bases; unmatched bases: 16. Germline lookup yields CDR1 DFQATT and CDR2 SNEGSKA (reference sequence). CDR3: CSARGGLAGGRNDEQYF. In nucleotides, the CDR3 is TGCAGTGCTAGGGGGGGGTTAGCGGGAGGTCGAAACGACGAGCAGTACTTC.

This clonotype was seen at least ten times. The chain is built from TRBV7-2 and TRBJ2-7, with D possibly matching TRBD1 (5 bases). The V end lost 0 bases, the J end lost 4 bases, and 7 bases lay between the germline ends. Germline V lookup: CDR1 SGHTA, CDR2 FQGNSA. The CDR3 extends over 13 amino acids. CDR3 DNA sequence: TGTGCCAGCAGCTTAGCTCAGGGTTACGAGCAGTACTTC. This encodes CASSLAQGYEQYF.

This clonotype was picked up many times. CDR3 amino acids: CASRRTGGIYEQYF. CDR3 bases: TGTGCCAGCAGGAGGACGGGGGGGATCTACGAGCAGTACTTC. The chain joins TRBV28 to TRBJ2-7; TRBD2 matches 8 bases. Looked up from germline, CDR1 is MDHEN and CDR2 is SYDVKM. The CDR3 sequence is 14 residues long. The V segment lost 6 bases and the J segment 3 bases; nucleotides outside the gene matches: 7.

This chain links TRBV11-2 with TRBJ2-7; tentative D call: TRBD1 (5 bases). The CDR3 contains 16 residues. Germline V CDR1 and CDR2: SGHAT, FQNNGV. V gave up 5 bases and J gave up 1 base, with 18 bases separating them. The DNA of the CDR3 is TGTGCCAGCAGCCCGACGTGGGGCCTTATGTCCTACGAGCAGTACTTC. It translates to CASSPTWGLMSYEQYF.

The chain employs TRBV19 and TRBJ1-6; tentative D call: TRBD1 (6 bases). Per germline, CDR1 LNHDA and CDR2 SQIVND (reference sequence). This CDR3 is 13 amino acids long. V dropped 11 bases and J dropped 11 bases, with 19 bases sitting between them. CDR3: CAAASNRATPLHF. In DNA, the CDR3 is TGTGCCGCGGCATCCAACAGGGCGACACCCCTCCACTTT.

Here the CDR3 reads CASLNPTSSETQYF. CDR3 DNA sequence: TGTGCCAGCCTAAACCCGACTAGTTCAGAGACCCAGTACTTC. The chain combines TRBV6-2 or TRBV6-3 with TRBJ2-5, with D maybe TRBD2 (6 bases). Deletions cut 8 bases from V and 4 bases from J, with 17 bases between. Per germline, CDR1 MNHEY and CDR2 SVGEGT. The CDR3 contains 14 residues.

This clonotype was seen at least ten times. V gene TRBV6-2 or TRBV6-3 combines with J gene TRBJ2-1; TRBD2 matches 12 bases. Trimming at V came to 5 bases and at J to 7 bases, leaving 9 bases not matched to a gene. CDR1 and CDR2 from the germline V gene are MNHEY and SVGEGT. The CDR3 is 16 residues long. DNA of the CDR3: TGTGCCAGCAGTCGCCTAACTAGCGGGAGGCGTAATGAGCAGTTCTTC. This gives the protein CASSRLTSGRRNEQFF.

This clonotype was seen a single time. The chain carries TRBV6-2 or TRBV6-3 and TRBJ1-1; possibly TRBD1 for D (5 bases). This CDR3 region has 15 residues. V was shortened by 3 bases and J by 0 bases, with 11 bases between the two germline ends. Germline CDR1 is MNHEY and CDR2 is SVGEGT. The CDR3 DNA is TGTGCCAGCAGTTATCGGGGACCAATGAACACTGAAGCTTTCTTT. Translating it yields CASSYRGPMNTEAFF.

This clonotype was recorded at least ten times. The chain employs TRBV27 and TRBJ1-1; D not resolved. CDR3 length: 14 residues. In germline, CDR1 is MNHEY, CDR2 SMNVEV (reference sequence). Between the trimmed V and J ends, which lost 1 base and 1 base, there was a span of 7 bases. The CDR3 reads CASSLWAGNTEAFF. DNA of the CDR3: TGTGCCAGCAGTTTATGGGCAGGGAACACTGAAGCTTTCTTT.

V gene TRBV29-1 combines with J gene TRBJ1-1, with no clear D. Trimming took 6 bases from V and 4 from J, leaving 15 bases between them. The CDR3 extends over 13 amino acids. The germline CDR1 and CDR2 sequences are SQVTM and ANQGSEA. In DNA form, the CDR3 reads TGCAGCGTCTCCTTGGGCGCCACCACTGAAGCTTTCTTT. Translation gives CSVSLGATTEAFF.

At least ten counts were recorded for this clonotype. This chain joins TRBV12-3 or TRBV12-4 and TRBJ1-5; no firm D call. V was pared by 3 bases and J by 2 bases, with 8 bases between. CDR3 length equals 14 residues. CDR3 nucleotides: TGTGCCAGCAGTTTTGGGCAGGGCAATCAGCCCCAGCATTTT. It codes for CASSFGQGNQPQHF.

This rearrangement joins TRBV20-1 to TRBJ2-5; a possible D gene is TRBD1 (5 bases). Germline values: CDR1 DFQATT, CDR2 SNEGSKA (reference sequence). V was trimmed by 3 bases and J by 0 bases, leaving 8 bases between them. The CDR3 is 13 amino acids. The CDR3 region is CSARGQYQETQYF. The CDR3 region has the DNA TGCAGTGCTAGGGGGCAGTACCAAGAGACCCAGTACTTC.

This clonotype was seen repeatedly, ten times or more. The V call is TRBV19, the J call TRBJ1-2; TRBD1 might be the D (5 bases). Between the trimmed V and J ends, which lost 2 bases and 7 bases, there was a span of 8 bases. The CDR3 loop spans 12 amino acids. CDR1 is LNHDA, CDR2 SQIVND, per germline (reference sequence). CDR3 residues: CASSIWGSGYTF. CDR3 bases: TGTGCCAGTAGTATATGGGGCAGTGGCTACACCTTC.

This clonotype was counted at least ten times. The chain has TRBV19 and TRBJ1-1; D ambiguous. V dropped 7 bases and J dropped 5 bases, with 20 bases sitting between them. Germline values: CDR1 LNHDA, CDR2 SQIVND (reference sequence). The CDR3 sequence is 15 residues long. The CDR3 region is CASIHPGPAGTEAFF. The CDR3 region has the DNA TGTGCCAGTATCCACCCCGGGCCGGCGGGTACTGAAGCTTTCTTT.

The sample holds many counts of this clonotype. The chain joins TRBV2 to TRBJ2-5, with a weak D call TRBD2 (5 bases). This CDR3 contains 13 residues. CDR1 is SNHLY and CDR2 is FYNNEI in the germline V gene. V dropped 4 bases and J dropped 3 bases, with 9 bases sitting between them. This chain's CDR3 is CASSGQRKETQYF. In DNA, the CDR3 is TGTGCCAGCAGTGGTCAGCGGAAAGAGACCCAGTACTTC.

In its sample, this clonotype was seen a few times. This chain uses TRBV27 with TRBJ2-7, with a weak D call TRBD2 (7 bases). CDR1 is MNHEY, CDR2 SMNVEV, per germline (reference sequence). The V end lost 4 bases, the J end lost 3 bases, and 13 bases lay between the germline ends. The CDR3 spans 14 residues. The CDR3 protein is CASSWGAGDYEQYF. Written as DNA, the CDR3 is TGTGCCAGCAGTTGGGGGGCGGGAGACTACGAGCAGTACTTC.

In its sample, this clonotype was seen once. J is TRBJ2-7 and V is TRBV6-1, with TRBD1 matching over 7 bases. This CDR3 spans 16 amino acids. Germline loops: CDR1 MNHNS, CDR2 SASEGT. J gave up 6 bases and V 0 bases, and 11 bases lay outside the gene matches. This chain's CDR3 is CASSEARAGGFGEQYF. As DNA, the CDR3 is TGTGCCAGCAGTGAAGCCAGGGCAGGGGGTTTCGGCGAGCAGTACTTC.

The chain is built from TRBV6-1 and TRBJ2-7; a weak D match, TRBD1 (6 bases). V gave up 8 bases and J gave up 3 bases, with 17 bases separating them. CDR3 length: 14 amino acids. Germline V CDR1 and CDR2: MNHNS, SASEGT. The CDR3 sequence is CASRETGPIYEQYF. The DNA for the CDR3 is TGTGCCAGCCGAGAGACAGGCCCAATCTACGAGCAGTACTTC.

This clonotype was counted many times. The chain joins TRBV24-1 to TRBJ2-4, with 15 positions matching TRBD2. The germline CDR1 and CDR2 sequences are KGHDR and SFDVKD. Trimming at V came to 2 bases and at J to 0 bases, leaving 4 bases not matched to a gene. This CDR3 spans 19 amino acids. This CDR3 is CATSDSGLAGGLAKNIQYF. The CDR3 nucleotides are TGTGCCACCAGTGATTCGGGACTAGCGGGAGGACTAGCCAAAAACATTCAGTACTTC.

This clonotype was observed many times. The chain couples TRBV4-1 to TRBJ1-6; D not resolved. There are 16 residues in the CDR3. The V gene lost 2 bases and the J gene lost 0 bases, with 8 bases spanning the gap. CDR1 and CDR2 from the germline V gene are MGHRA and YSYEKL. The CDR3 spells CASSQTDISYNSPLHF. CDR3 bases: TGCGCCAGCAGCCAAACTGACATCTCCTATAATTCACCCCTCCACTTT.

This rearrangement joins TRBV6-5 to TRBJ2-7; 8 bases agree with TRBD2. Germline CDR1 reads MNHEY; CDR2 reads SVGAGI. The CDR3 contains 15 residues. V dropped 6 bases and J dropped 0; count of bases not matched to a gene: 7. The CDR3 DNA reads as TGTGCCAGCAGATACGGGGGGGGAGTCTCCTACGAGCAGTACTTC. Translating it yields CASRYGGGVSYEQYF.

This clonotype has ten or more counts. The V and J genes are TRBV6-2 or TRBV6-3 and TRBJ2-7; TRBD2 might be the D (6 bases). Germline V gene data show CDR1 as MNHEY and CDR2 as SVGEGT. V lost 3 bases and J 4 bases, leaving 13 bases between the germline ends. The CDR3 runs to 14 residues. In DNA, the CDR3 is TGTGCCAGCAGTTATCGGGAGCACATTTACGAGCAGTACTTC. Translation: CASSYREHIYEQYF.